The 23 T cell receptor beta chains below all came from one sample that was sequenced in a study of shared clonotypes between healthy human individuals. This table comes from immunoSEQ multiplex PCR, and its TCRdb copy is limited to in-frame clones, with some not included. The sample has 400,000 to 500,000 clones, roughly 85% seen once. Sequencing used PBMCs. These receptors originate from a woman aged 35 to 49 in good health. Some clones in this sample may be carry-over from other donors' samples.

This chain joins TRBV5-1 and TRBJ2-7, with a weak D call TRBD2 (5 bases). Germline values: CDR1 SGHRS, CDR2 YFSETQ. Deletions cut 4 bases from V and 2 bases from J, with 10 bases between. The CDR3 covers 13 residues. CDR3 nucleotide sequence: TGCGCCAGCAGCCCGGACTCCGCCTACGAGCAGTACTTC. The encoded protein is CASSPDSAYEQYF. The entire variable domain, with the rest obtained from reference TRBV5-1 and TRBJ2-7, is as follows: KAGVTQTPRYLIKTRGQQVTLSCSPISGHRSVSWYQQTPGQGLQFLFEYFSETQRNKGNFPGRFSGRQFSNSRSEMNVSTLELGDSALYLCASSPDSAYEQYFGPGTRLTVT.

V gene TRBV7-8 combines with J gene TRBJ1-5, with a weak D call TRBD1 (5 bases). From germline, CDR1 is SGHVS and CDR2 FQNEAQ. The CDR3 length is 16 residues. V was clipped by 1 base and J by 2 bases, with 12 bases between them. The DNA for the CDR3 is TGTGCCAGCAGCTTAGGGGGCGGAGGGGGCAATCAGCCCCAGCATTTT. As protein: CASSLGGGGGNQPQHF.

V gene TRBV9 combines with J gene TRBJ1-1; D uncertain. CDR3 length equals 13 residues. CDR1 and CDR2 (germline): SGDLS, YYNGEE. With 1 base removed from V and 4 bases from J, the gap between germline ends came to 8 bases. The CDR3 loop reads CASSVSEITEAFF. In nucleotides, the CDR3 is TGTGCCAGCAGCGTATCCGAAATCACTGAAGCTTTCTTT.

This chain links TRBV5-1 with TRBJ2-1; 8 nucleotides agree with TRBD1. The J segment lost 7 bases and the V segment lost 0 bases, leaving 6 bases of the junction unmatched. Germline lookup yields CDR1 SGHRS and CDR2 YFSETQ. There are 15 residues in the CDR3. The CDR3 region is CASSLADRGANEQFF. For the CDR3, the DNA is TGCGCCAGCAGCTTGGCCGACAGGGGTGCGAATGAGCAGTTCTTC.

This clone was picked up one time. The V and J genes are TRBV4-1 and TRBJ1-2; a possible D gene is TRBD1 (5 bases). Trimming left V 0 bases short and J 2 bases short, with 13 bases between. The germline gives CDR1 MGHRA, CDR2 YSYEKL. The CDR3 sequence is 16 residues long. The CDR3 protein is CASSQEKGQGNYGYTF. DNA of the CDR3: TGCGCCAGCAGCCAAGAAAAAGGGCAGGGAAACTATGGCTACACCTTC.

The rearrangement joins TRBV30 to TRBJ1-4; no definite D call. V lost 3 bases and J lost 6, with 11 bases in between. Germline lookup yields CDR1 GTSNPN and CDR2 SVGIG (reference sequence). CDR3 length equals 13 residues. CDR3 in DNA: TGTGCCTGGAGCCCCGGCGCGGATGAAAAACTGTTTTTT. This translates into CAWSPGADEKLFF. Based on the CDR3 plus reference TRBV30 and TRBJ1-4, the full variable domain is SQTIHQWPATLVQPVGSPLSLECTVEGTSNPNLYWYRQAAGRGLQLLFYSVGIGQISSEVPQNLSASRPQDRQFILSSKKLLLSDSGFYLCAWSPGADEKLFFGSGTQLSVL.

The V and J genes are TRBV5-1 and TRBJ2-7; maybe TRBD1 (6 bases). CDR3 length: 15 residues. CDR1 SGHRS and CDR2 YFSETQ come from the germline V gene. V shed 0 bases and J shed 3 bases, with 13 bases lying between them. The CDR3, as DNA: TGCGCCAGCAGCTTGGACAGGGCCAGAATCTACGAGCAGTACTTC. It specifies CASSLDRARIYEQYF.

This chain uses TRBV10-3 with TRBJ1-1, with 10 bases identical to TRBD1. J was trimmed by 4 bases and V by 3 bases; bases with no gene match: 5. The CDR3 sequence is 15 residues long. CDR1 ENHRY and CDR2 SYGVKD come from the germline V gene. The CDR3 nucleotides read TGTGCCATCAGTGATGGGGACAGGGGCCGCACTGAAGCTTTCTTT. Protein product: CAISDGDRGRTEAFF.

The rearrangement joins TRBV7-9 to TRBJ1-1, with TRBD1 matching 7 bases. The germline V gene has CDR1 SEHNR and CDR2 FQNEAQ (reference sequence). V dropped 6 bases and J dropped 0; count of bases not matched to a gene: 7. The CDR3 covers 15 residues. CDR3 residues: CASSPTGEMNTEAFF. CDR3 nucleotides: TGTGCCAGCAGTCCTACAGGGGAAATGAACACTGAAGCTTTCTTT.

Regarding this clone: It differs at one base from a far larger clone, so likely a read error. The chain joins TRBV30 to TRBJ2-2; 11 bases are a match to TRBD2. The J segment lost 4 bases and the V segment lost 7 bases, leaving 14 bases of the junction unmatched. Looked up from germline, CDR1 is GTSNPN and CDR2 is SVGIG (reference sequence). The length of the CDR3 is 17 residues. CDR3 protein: CALNPTSGMVRTGELFF. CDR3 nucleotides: TGTGCCTTAAACCCGACTAGCGGGATGGTTCGCACCGGGGAGCTGTTTTTT.

The CDR3 protein is CASSLQAGEAYNEQFF. The CDR3, as DNA: TGTGCCAGCAGCTTACAAGCGGGAGAGGCTTACAATGAGCAGTTCTTC. The chain employs TRBV7-6 and TRBJ2-1; TRBD2 agrees at 8 bases. The CDR3 consists of 16 residues. Trimming cost V 2 bases and J 4 bases; bases outside gene matches: 7. Per the germline V gene, CDR1 is SGHVS and CDR2 is FNYEAQ.

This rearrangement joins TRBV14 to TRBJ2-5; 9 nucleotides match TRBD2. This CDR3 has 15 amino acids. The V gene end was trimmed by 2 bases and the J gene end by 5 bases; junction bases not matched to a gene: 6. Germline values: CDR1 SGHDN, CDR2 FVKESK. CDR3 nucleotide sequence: TGTGCCAGCAGCCAAATCCTAGCGGGAACTGAGACCCAGTACTTC. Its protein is CASSQILAGTETQYF.

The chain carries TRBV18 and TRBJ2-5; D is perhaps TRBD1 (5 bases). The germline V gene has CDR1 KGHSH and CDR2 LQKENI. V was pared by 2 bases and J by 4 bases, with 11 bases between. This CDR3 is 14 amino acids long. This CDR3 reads CASSPADSVETQYF. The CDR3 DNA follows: TGTGCCAGCTCACCAGCCGACAGTGTAGAGACCCAGTACTTC.

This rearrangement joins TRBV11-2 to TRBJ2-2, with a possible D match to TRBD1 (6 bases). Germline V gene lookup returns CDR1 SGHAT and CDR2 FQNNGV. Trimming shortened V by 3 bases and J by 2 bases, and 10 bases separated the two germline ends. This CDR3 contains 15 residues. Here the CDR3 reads CASSFGGSNTGELFF. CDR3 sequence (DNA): TGTGCCAGCAGCTTTGGGGGCAGTAACACCGGGGAGCTGTTTTTT.

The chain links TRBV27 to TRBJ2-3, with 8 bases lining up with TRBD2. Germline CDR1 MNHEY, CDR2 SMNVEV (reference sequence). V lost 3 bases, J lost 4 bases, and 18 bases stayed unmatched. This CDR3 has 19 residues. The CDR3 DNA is TGTGCCAGCAGTTTTCCAAGGACTAGCAGGTTCGTTACGGCAGATACGCAGTATTTT. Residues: CASSFPRTSRFVTADTQYF.

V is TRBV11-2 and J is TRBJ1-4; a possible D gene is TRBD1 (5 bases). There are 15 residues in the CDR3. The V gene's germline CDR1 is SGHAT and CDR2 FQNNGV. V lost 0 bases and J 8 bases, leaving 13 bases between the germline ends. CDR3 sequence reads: CASSLDQGVGEKLFF. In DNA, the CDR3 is TGTGCCAGCAGCTTAGACCAGGGCGTAGGCGAAAAACTGTTTTTT.

Here the CDR3 DNA reads TGTGCCAGCAGCCAGGGGGCAACTAACACCGGGGAGCTGTTTTTT. It codes for CASSQGATNTGELFF. The chain carries TRBV4-2 and TRBJ2-2; weak D call: TRBD1 (6 bases). The CDR3 spans 15 residues. Per the germline V gene, CDR1 is LGHNA and CDR2 is YNFKEQ. V was clipped by 3 bases and J by 2 bases, with 10 bases between them.

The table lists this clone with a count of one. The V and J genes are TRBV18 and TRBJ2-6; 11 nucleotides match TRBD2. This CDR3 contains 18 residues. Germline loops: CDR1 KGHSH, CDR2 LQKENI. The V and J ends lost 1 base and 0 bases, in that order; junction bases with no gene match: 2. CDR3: CASSPRGTSGSGANVLTF. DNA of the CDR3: TGTGCCAGCTCACCACGGGGGACTAGCGGCTCTGGGGCCAACGTCCTGACTTTC. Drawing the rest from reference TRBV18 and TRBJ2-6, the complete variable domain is NAGVMQNPRHLVRRRGQEARLRCSPMKGHSHVYWYRQLPEEGLKFMVYLQKENIIDESGMPKERFSAEFPKEGPSILRIQQVVRGDSAAYFCASSPRGTSGSGANVLTFGAGSRLTVL.

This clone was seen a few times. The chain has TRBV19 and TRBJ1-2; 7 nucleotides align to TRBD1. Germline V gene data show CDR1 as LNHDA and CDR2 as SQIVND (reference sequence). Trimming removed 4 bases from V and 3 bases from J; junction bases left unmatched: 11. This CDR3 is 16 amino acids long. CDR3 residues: CASSTTGLGRDYGYTF. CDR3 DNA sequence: TGTGCCAGTAGTACGACAGGGTTGGGGAGAGACTATGGCTACACCTTC.

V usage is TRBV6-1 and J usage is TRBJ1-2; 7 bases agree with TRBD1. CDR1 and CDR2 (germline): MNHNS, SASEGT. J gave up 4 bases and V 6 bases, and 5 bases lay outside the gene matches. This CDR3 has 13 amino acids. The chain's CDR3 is CASREDRFYGYTF. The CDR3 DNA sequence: TGTGCCAGCAGGGAGGACAGGTTCTATGGCTACACCTTC.

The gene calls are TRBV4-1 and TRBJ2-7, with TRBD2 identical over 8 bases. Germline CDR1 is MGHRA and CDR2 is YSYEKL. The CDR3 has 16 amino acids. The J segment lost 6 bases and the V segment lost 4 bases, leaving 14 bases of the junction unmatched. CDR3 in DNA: TGCGCCAGCAGCCCCATGCCGGCTAGCGGGCTCACCGAGCAGTACTTC. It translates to CASSPMPASGLTEQYF.

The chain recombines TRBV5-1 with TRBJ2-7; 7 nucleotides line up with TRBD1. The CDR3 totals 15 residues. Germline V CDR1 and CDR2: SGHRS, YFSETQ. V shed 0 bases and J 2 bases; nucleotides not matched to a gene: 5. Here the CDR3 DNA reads TGCGCCAGCAGCTTGGCCATGGGACAGACCTACGAGCAGTACTTC. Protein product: CASSLAMGQTYEQYF.

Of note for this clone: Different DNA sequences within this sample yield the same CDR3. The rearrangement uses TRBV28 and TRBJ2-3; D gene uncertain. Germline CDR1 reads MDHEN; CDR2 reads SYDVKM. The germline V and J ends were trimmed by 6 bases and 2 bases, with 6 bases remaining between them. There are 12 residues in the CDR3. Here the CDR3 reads CASSRATDTQYF. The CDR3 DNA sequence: TGTGCCAGCAGCCGGGCCACAGATACGCAGTATTTT.